This TCR beta chain was sequenced during a study of tissue T cells after allogeneic stem cell transplantation. Study details: Tissue samples with histologically apparent lymphocytes on H&E review were prioritized for sequencing. Findings and limits, study-wide: Only a limited share of tissue TCRs appeared in blood or spleen. Alloreactivity or antigen specificity of tissue TCRs was not determined; some clones might be host cells.

This clone has just a few counts. Antigen: not known. Method: immunoSEQ multiplex PCR; TCRdb's copy keeps in-frame clones and lacks some. The data show about 1,000 clones, about 88% seen once. Germline lookup yields CDR1 MNHEY and CDR2 SMNVEV (reference sequence). The CDR3 consists of 15 residues. V lost 0 bases and J lost 3, with 12 bases in between. The material sequenced was spleen tissue, taken at autopsy. This receptor was identified in a female patient aged 18 to 55 with steroid-refractory graft-versus-host disease after an allogeneic stem cell transplant. These T cells may partly come from the graft donor. The gene calls are TRBV27 and TRBJ2-7, with D possibly matching TRBD1 (6 bases). CDR3 DNA: TGTGCCAGCAGTTTATCGATCCCCAGGGGCTACGAGCAGTACTTC. Its translation is CASSLSIPRGYEQYF.